This entry lists 10 T cell receptor beta chains sequenced from one sample in a study of shared T cell receptors in the human thymus. Method: immunoSEQ multiplex PCR; TCRdb's copy keeps in-frame clones and lacks some. This sample has hundreds of thousands of clones, with approximately 88% found just once. The data also belong to a second study, concerning human thymus T cells.

The sequencing input was thymocytes. The origin of the receptors is a boy under two years old with a congenital heart defect.

The chain couples TRBV29-1 to TRBJ1-2; TRBD1 aligns across 8 bases. This CDR3 region has 14 residues. Germline CDR1 and CDR2: SQVTM and ANQGSEA. V trimming: 4 bases; J trimming: 4 bases; junction bases outside the gene matches: 8. CDR3 in DNA: TGCAGCGTTGTACACCGACAGGGGACCTATGGCTACACCTTC. Translation gives CSVVHRQGTYGYTF.

The gene calls are TRBV29-1 and TRBJ1-1; 8 positions agree with TRBD1. Unmatched junction bases numbered 9, after V lost 4 bases and J lost 5 bases. Germline assignment: CDR1 SQVTM and CDR2 ANQGSEA. The CDR3 is 14 residues long. CDR3 DNA sequence: TGCAGCGTTGCCGGGACAGGTGGAGGGACTGAAGCTTTCTTT. Its protein is CSVAGTGGGTEAFF.

V gene TRBV12-5 combines with J gene TRBJ2-1; 9 positions match TRBD2. This CDR3 comprises 16 residues. The V gene's germline CDR1 is LGHNT and CDR2 FRNRAP. Trimming removed 5 bases from V and 0 bases from J; junction bases left unmatched: 5. The DNA for the CDR3 is TGTGCTAGTGGTCAAGCGGGAGGCCTCTCCTACAATGAGCAGTTCTTC. The encoded protein is CASGQAGGLSYNEQFF.

This CDR3 is CASSLTTGTVNNEQFF. DNA of the CDR3: TGCGCCAGCAGCCTTACCACCGGGACAGTCAACAATGAGCAGTTCTTC. The rearrangement uses TRBV4-3 and TRBJ2-1, with 7 bases identical to TRBD1. The trim removed 4 bases at V and 5 bases at J, leaving 11 bases unmatched. CDR3 length: 16 residues. Germline V gene lookup returns CDR1 LGHNA and CDR2 YSLEER.

This chain joins TRBV5-1 and TRBJ1-1; D is uncertain. Trimming pared 6 bases from V and 1 base from J, leaving 16 bases between. The length of the CDR3 is 15 residues. The V gene's germline CDR1 is SGHRS and CDR2 YFSETQ. The CDR3 DNA reads TGCGCCAGCACCCCGCACGTCGGGAAGAACACTGAAGCTTTCTTT. This encodes CASTPHVGKNTEAFF.

This chain's CDR3 is CASSFPGTSGSNEQFF. In DNA, the CDR3 is TGTGCCAGTAGCTTCCCCGGGACTAGCGGGAGCAATGAGCAGTTCTTC. The J gene is TRBJ2-1, the V gene TRBV19; 14 bases map to TRBD2. This CDR3 is built from 16 residues. The trim removed 6 bases at V and 6 bases at J, leaving 7 bases unmatched. CDR1 is LNHDA and CDR2 is SQIVND in the germline V gene (reference sequence).

V usage is TRBV10-3 and J usage is TRBJ2-1; 8 bases line up with TRBD2. The V gene end was trimmed by 3 bases and the J gene end by 5 bases; junction bases not matched to a gene: 12. CDR1 is ENHRY and CDR2 is SYGVKD in the germline V gene. The CDR3 spans 17 residues. CDR3 amino acids: CAISDRLQREYHNEQFF. The CDR3, as DNA: TGTGCCATCAGTGATCGGCTTCAGCGGGAGTATCACAATGAGCAGTTCTTC.

There are a few counts of this clone. The chain combines TRBV5-4 with TRBJ2-7; TRBD1 matches at 8 bases. There are 12 residues in the CDR3. Germline lookup yields CDR1 SGHNT and CDR2 YYREEE (reference sequence). V was clipped by 5 bases and J by 5 bases; unmatched bases: 3. Here the CDR3 DNA reads TGTGCCAGCAGTGGACAGGGCGACGAGCAGTACTTC. Amino acid sequence: CASSGQGDEQYF.

The chain joins TRBV5-4 to TRBJ2-3, with TRBD2 as a possible D gene (5 bases). CDR3 size: 18 residues. V lost 0 bases and J lost 9, with 26 bases in between. The germline V gene has CDR1 SGHNT and CDR2 YYREEE (reference sequence). CDR3 in DNA: TGTGCCAGCAGCTTGGAAGCCCTGGAGCCGCCTCCTCGGGGAACGCAGTATTTT. Encoded protein: CASSLEALEPPPRGTQYF.

The rearrangement joins TRBV4-3 to TRBJ1-5; D perhaps matches TRBD1 (5 bases). The germline V gene has CDR1 LGHNA and CDR2 YSLEER. Trimming pared 0 bases from V and 1 base from J, leaving 13 bases between. The CDR3 consists of 17 residues. CDR3 coding DNA: TGCGCCAGCAGCCAAGATTTGAGACAGTCCAGCAATCAGCCCCAGCATTTT. Protein: CASSQDLRQSSNQPQHF.